This T cell receptor (beta chain) was sequenced in a study of blood T cells in healthy people across ages. PCR was performed a second time for roughly 7 to 12 cycles using a sample-barcoded 5' primer and a J-beta primer mix. Each cDNA molecule was tagged by a template-switch adaptor that had 12 random nucleotides. TCRdb used MiXCR to reprocess the 5' RACE reads, holding one entry per CDR3 protein. The sample holds 800,000 or so distinct CDR3 sequences; about 45% are singletons and the top ten take 18%. This clonotype was counted ten times or more. The antigen is unknown. Study results and limitations: Higher diversity, along with more naive CD4+ cells, distinguished long-lived donors from aged donors. CMV status of donors was unknown, possibly confounding expanded clonotype changes. Per million T cells, TCR beta diversity dropped about linearly as age rose.

V gave up 3 bases and J gave up 0 bases; unmatched junction bases: 11. CDR1 and CDR2 from the germline V gene are KGHDR and SFDVKD. The CDR3 spans 19 residues. The gene calls are TRBV24-1 and TRBJ2-2, with TRBD1 identical over 8 bases. Sequencing was done on a sample of blood. This TCR came from a man older than 75 in good health. The CDR3 sequence: CATSDRLISGGANTGELFF. The CDR3 region has the DNA TGTGCCACCAGTGATCGACTCATCTCAGGGGGCGCGAACACCGGGGAGCTGTTTTTT.